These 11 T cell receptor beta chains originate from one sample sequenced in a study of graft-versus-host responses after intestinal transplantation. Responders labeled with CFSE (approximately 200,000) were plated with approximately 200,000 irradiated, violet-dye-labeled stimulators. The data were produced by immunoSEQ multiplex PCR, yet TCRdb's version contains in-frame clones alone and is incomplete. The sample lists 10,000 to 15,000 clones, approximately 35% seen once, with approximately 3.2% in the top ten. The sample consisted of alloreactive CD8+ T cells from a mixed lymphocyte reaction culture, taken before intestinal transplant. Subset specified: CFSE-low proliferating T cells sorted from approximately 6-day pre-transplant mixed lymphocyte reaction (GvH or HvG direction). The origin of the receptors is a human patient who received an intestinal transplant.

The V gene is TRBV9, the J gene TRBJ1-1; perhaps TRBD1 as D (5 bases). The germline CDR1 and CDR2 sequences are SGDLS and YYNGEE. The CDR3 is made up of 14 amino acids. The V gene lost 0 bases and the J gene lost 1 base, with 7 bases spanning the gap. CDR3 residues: CASSVVRGNTEAFF. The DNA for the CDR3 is TGTGCCAGCAGCGTAGTGAGGGGGAACACTGAAGCTTTCTTT.

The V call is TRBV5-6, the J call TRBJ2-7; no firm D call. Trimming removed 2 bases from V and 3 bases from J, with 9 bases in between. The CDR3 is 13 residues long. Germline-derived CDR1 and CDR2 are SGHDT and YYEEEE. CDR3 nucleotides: TGTGCCAGCAGCTTCGGACGGAGCTACGAGCAGTACTTC. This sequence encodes CASSFGRSYEQYF. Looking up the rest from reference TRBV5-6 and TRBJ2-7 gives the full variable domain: DAGVTQSPTHLIKTRGQQVTLRCSPKSGHDTVSWYQQALGQGPQFIFQYYEEEERQRGNFPDRFSGHQFPNYSSELNVNALLLGDSALYLCASSFGRSYEQYFGPGTRLTVT.

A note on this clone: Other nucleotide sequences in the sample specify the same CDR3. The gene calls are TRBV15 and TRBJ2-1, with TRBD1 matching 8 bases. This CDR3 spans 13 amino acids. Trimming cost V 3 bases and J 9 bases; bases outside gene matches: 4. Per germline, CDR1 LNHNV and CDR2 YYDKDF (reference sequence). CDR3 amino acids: CATSSRGLAEQFF. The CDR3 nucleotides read TGTGCCACCAGCAGCAGGGGGCTTGCTGAGCAGTTCTTC.

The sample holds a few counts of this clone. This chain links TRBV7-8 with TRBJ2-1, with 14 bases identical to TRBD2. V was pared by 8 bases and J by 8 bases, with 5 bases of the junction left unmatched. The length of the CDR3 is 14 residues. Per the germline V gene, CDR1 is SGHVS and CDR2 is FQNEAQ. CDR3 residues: CASEGLAGVDEQFF. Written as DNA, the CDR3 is TGTGCCAGCGAGGGACTAGCGGGAGTGGATGAGCAGTTCTTC. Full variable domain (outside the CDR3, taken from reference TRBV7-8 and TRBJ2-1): GAGVSQSPRYKVAKRGQDVALRCDPISGHVSLFWYQQALGQGPEFLTYFQNEAQLDKSGLPSDRFFAERPEGSVSTLKIQRTQQEDSAVYLCASEGLAGVDEQFFGPGTRLTVL.

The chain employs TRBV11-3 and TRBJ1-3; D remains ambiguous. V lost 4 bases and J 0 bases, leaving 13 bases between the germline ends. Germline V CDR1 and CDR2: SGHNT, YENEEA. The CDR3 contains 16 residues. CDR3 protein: CASSYPIGDSGNTIYF. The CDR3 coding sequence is TGTGCCAGCAGCTACCCCATTGGGGACTCTGGAAACACCATATATTTT.

The CDR3 spells CASSPGGYGYTF. CDR3 coding DNA: TGTGCCAGTAGCCCTGGGGGGTATGGCTACACCTTC. The rearrangement uses TRBV19 and TRBJ1-2, with a possible D match to TRBD1 (5 bases). The CDR3 spans 12 residues. Germline CDR1 and CDR2: LNHDA and SQIVND (reference sequence). Trimming left V 6 bases short and J 5 bases short, with 10 bases between.

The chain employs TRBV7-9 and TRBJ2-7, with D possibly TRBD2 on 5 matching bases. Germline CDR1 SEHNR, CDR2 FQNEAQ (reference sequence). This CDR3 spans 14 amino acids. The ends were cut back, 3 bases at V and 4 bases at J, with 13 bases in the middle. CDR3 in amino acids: CASSFTGMGYEQYF. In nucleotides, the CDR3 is TGTGCCAGCAGCTTTACCGGGATGGGTTACGAGCAGTACTTC.

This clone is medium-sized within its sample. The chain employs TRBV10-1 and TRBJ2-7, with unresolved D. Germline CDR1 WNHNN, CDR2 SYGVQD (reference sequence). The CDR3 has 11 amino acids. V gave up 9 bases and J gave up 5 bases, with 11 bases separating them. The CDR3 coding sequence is TGCGCCAGAATTAGGATCGACGAGCAGTACTTC. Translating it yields CARIRIDEQYF.

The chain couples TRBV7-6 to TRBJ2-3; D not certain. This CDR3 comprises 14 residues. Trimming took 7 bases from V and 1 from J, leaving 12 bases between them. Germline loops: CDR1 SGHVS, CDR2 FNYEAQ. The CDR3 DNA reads TGTGCCAGCACCCAACAGAGTGGCACAGATACGCAGTATTTT. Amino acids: CASTQQSGTDTQYF.

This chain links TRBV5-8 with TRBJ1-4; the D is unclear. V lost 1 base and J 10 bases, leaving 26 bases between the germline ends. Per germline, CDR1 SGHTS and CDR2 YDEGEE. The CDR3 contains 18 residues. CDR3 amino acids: CASSLPRWGVHSGRKLFF. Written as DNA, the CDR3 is TGTGCCAGCAGCTTGCCGCGGTGGGGAGTCCACTCCGGCCGAAAACTGTTTTTT.

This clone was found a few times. The CDR3 DNA reads as TGTGCCAGCAGTATGACTAGCGGGAGGTGGTACGAGCAGTACTTC. It specifies CASSMTSGRWYEQYF. The gene calls are TRBV28 and TRBJ2-7; 13 bases match TRBD2. Germline V lookup: CDR1 MDHEN, CDR2 SYDVKM. This CDR3 spans 15 amino acids. The J segment lost 4 bases and the V segment lost 5 bases, leaving 5 bases of the junction unmatched.